A selection of T cell receptor beta chains follows, all from one sample in a study of cytomegalovirus exposure and HLA in healthy donors. Measured with immunoSEQ multiplex PCR; TCRdb has only the in-frame clones, and not every one. Among about 130,000 clones listed, around three fifths were seen once. Sequencing input: PBMCs. Every receptor here comes from a woman in her 40s in good health and CMV-seronegative. CDR3s include the opening cysteine and the closing phenylalanine or tryptophan. The order of the fields is CDR3 protein, CDR3 DNA, CDR3 length, clone size, J gene, D gene, V gene. D genes are given only for firm matches. Clone sizes are given selectively: once, few, many, or a class where the clone is expanded.

CDR3aa: CASSLTVNTEAFF
CDR3nt: TGTGCCAGCAGCTTAACAGTTAACACTGAAGCTTTCTTT
len: 13
abundance: NA
j_gene: TRBJ1-1
d_gene: NA
v_gene: TRBV5-5

CDR3aa: CASSEIGGSSTDTQYF
CDR3nt: TGTGCCAGCAGTGAAATCGGGGGATCAAGCACAGATACGCAGTATTTT
len: 16
abundance: NA
j_gene: TRBJ2-3
d_gene: NA
v_gene: TRBV25-1

CDR3aa: CASSPTLLRAGGARLFF
CDR3nt: TGTGCCAGCAGCCCCACCCTACTTAGGGCAGGGGGCGCAAGGCTGTTTTTT
len: 17
abundance: NA
j_gene: TRBJ2-2
d_gene: TRBD1
v_gene: TRBV11-2

CDR3aa: CASSNNYQETQYF
CDR3nt: TGTGCCAGTAGTAATAATTACCAAGAGACCCAGTACTTC
len: 13
abundance: few
j_gene: TRBJ2-5
d_gene: NA
v_gene: TRBV19

CDR3aa: CASSPGGGGYTF
CDR3nt: TGTGCCAGCAGCCCCGGAGGTGGGGGCTACACCTTC
len: 12
abundance: NA
j_gene: TRBJ1-2
d_gene: NA
v_gene: TRBV5-6

CDR3aa: CAWSVTGGYQDYGYTF
CDR3nt: TGTGCCTGGAGTGTCACAGGGGGGTATCAGGACTATGGCTACACCTTC
len: 16
abundance: NA
j_gene: TRBJ1-2
d_gene: TRBD1
v_gene: TRBV30

CDR3aa: CASSFTGGGGAFF
CDR3nt: TGTGCCAGCAGCTTCACAGGGGGCGGGGGAGCTTTCTTT
len: 13
abundance: NA
j_gene: TRBJ1-1
d_gene: TRBD1
v_gene: TRBV7-3

CDR3aa: CASSRRLKAVYGYTF
CDR3nt: TGTGCCAGCAGCCGGCGACTGAAAGCGGTCTATGGCTACACCTTC
len: 15
abundance: NA
j_gene: TRBJ1-2
d_gene: NA
v_gene: TRBV6-6

CDR3aa: CASRRTGGTDTQYF
CDR3nt: TGTGCCAGCAGGAGGACAGGGGGCACAGATACGCAGTATTTT
len: 14
abundance: few
j_gene: TRBJ2-3
d_gene: TRBD1
v_gene: TRBV27

CDR3aa: CASRGGKNTEAFF
CDR3nt: TGTGCCAGCAGGGGGGGGAAGAACACTGAAGCTTTCTTT
len: 13
abundance: NA
j_gene: TRBJ1-1
d_gene: NA
v_gene: TRBV27

CDR3aa: CASSNRLSGANVLTF
CDR3nt: TGTGCCAGCAGTAACAGGCTCTCTGGGGCCAACGTCCTGACTTTC
len: 15
abundance: NA
j_gene: TRBJ2-6
d_gene: NA
v_gene: TRBV6-5

CDR3aa: CASSYTGYNSPLHF
CDR3nt: TGCGCCAGCAGCTACACAGGCTATAATTCACCCCTCCACTTT
len: 14
abundance: NA
j_gene: TRBJ1-6
d_gene: NA
v_gene: TRBV4-1

CDR3aa: CASSLVGEGTTDTQYF
CDR3nt: TGTGCCAGCAGCTTAGTTGGTGAGGGTACCACAGATACGCAGTATTTT
len: 16
abundance: NA
j_gene: TRBJ2-3
d_gene: NA
v_gene: TRBV5-6

CDR3aa: CASSQETGINTGELFF
CDR3nt: TGTGCCAGCAGCCAAGAAACAGGGATAAACACCGGGGAGCTGTTTTTT
len: 16
abundance: NA
j_gene: TRBJ2-2
d_gene: NA
v_gene: TRBV4-2

CDR3aa: CASRSRLRAFF
CDR3nt: TGTGCCAGCAGATCCCGACTTAGAGCTTTCTTT
len: 11
abundance: NA
j_gene: TRBJ1-1
d_gene: NA
v_gene: TRBV27

CDR3aa: CASRIQIKTTGDPYGYTF
CDR3nt: TGCGCCAGCAGAATTCAAATTAAAACTACAGGGGATCCCTATGGCTACACCTTC
len: 18
abundance: NA
j_gene: TRBJ1-2
d_gene: TRBD1
v_gene: TRBV5-1

CDR3aa: CASSLEGHSNQPQHF
CDR3nt: TGTGCCAGCAGCTTAGAGGGACATAGCAATCAGCCCCAGCATTTT
len: 15
abundance: many
j_gene: TRBJ1-5
d_gene: NA
v_gene: TRBV5-5

CDR3aa: CASSLAGQLNTEAFF
CDR3nt: TGTGCCAGCAGCTTAGCGGGACAACTGAACACTGAAGCTTTCTTT
len: 15
abundance: NA
j_gene: TRBJ1-1
d_gene: NA
v_gene: TRBV13

CDR3aa: CASSEGGPSTDTQYF
CDR3nt: TGTGCCAGCAGTGAAGGGGGGCCAAGCACAGATACGCAGTATTTT
len: 15
abundance: NA
j_gene: TRBJ2-3
d_gene: NA
v_gene: TRBV2

CDR3aa: CASSPHRDEQYF
CDR3nt: TGTGCCAGCAGCCCCCACAGAGACGAGCAGTACTTC
len: 12
abundance: NA
j_gene: TRBJ2-7
d_gene: NA
v_gene: TRBV7-2

CDR3aa: CASSLEYPGQGAAFF
CDR3nt: TGTGCCAGCAGCTTAGAGTACCCGGGACAGGGGGCGGCTTTCTTT
len: 15
abundance: NA
j_gene: TRBJ1-1
d_gene: TRBD1
v_gene: TRBV7-2

CDR3aa: CASGIQGGGYTF
CDR3nt: TGTGCCAGTGGAATCCAGGGAGGTGGCTACACCTTC
len: 12
abundance: NA
j_gene: TRBJ1-2
d_gene: NA
v_gene: TRBV19

CDR3aa: CSVLEGAGGYTF
CDR3nt: TGCAGCGTTCTCGAGGGGGCAGGAGGCTACACCTTC
len: 12
abundance: NA
j_gene: TRBJ1-2
d_gene: TRBD1
v_gene: TRBV29-1

CDR3aa: CASSVTTGLNYGYTF
CDR3nt: TGCGCCAGCAGCGTTACGACAGGACTTAACTATGGCTACACCTTC
len: 15
abundance: NA
j_gene: TRBJ1-2
d_gene: NA
v_gene: TRBV5-1

CDR3aa: CATRMGGTDTQYF
CDR3nt: TGTGCCACCAGGATGGGGGGGACAGATACGCAGTATTTT
len: 13
abundance: NA
j_gene: TRBJ2-3
d_gene: TRBD2
v_gene: TRBV15

CDR3aa: CASSQGQGGQPQHF
CDR3nt: TGTGCCAGCTCACAGGGGCAGGGCGGTCAGCCCCAGCATTTT
len: 14
abundance: NA
j_gene: TRBJ1-5
d_gene: NA
v_gene: TRBV18

CDR3aa: CASSLRRGPRDTQYF
CDR3nt: TGTGCCAGCAGCTTAAGGCGGGGGCCACGAGATACGCAGTATTTT
len: 15
abundance: few
j_gene: TRBJ2-3
d_gene: NA
v_gene: TRBV7-2

CDR3aa: CASSSGQGNYEQYF
CDR3nt: TGTGCCAGCAGCTCGGGACAGGGAAACTACGAGCAGTACTTC
len: 14
abundance: NA
j_gene: TRBJ2-7
d_gene: TRBD1
v_gene: TRBV2

CDR3aa: CASSLANTDSPLHF
CDR3nt: TGTGCCAGCAGCTTAGCGAACACCGATTCACCCCTCCACTTT
len: 14
abundance: once
j_gene: TRBJ1-6
d_gene: NA
v_gene: TRBV5-4

CDR3aa: CASRRPTRDRVYEQYF
CDR3nt: TGTGCCAGCAGACGACCAACCAGGGACAGGGTCTACGAGCAGTACTTC
len: 16
abundance: NA
j_gene: TRBJ2-7
d_gene: TRBD1
v_gene: TRBV27

CDR3aa: CAWARRVRDEAFF
CDR3nt: TGTGCCTGGGCCCGGCGGGTACGGGATGAAGCTTTCTTT
len: 13
abundance: few
j_gene: TRBJ1-1
d_gene: NA
v_gene: TRBV30

CDR3aa: CASSLTSGGYNEQFF
CDR3nt: TGTGCCAGCAGCTTGACTAGCGGGGGGTACAATGAGCAGTTCTTC
len: 15
abundance: NA
j_gene: TRBJ2-1
d_gene: TRBD2
v_gene: TRBV7-3

CDR3aa: CASSSTGAGYTF
CDR3nt: TGTGCCAGCAGCTCTACAGGGGCCGGCTACACCTTC
len: 12
abundance: NA
j_gene: TRBJ1-2
d_gene: TRBD1
v_gene: TRBV11-2

CDR3aa: CASSWTGARVSGYTF
CDR3nt: TGTGCCAGCAGCTGGACAGGGGCCCGCGTCAGTGGCTACACCTTC
len: 15
abundance: NA
j_gene: TRBJ1-2
d_gene: TRBD1
v_gene: TRBV5-6

CDR3aa: CASSDWSTSGASDEQYF
CDR3nt: TGTGCCAGCAGTGACTGGTCGACTAGCGGGGCCTCGGACGAGCAGTACTTC
len: 17
abundance: NA
j_gene: TRBJ2-7
d_gene: TRBD2
v_gene: TRBV6-1

CDR3aa: CAWSGLIRGDNSPLHF
CDR3nt: TGTGCCTGGAGTGGTCTGATTCGGGGGGATAATTCACCCCTCCACTTT
len: 16
abundance: few
j_gene: TRBJ1-6
d_gene: NA
v_gene: TRBV30

CDR3aa: CASSLRQIEGTQYF
CDR3nt: TGTGCCAGCAGTTTACGCCAGATAGAGGGTACGCAGTATTTT
len: 14
abundance: NA
j_gene: TRBJ2-3
d_gene: NA
v_gene: TRBV27

CDR3aa: CAISGSRGYEQYF
CDR3nt: TGTGCCATCAGTGGGTCCAGGGGGTACGAGCAGTACTTC
len: 13
abundance: NA
j_gene: TRBJ2-7
d_gene: TRBD1
v_gene: TRBV10-3

CDR3aa: CASSLGAAPRGAFF
CDR3nt: TGTGCCAGCAGCTTAGGGGCAGCCCCTCGAGGGGCTTTCTTT
len: 14
abundance: NA
j_gene: TRBJ1-1
d_gene: NA
v_gene: TRBV7-8

CDR3aa: CSATLPNQPQHF
CDR3nt: TGCAGCGCGACACTCCCCAATCAGCCCCAGCATTTT
len: 12
abundance: NA
j_gene: TRBJ1-5
d_gene: NA
v_gene: TRBV29-1

CDR3aa: CASSKGPGPGYNEQFF
CDR3nt: TGCGCCAGCAGCAAGGGGCCTGGACCAGGATACAATGAGCAGTTCTTC
len: 16
abundance: NA
j_gene: TRBJ2-1
d_gene: NA
v_gene: TRBV4-1

CDR3aa: CASSWETGGYGYTF
CDR3nt: TGCGCCAGCAGCTGGGAGACAGGGGGCTATGGCTACACCTTC
len: 14
abundance: NA
j_gene: TRBJ1-2
d_gene: TRBD1
v_gene: TRBV5-1